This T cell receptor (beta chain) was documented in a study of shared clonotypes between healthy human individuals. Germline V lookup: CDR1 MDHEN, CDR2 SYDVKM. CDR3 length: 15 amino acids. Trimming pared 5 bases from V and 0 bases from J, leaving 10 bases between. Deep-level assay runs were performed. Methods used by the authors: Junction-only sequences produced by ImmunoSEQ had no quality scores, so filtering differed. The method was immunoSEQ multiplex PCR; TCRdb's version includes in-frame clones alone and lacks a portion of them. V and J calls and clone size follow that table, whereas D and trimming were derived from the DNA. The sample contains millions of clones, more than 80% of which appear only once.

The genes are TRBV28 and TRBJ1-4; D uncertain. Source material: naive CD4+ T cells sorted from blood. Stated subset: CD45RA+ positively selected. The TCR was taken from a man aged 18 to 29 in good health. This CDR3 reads CASSLDGATNEKLFF. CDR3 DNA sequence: TGTGCCAGCAGTCTCGATGGGGCAACTAATGAAAAACTGTTTTTT.